This T cell receptor (beta chain) stems from a study of blood T cell repertoires in COVID-19. Study-level information: Nucleic acid was either cDNA or gDNA, and it came from T cells, B-cell-depleted T cells, or PBMCs.

This clone has more than one count but fewer than ten. The junction had 1 base not matched to a gene; V was cut back by 4 bases and J by 4 bases. Germline CDR1 MNHEY, CDR2 SVGEGT. This CDR3 region has 14 residues. As processed by the authors: Scientists estimated how many nucleated cells there were by amplifying reference gene primers. Libraries were prepared by immunoSEQ multiplex PCR; TCRdb keeps only in-frame clonotypes and omits some of them. The V and J calls and clone size come from that table; D and trimming were worked out from the DNA. The sample yields some 20,000 clones, roughly 90% seen once.

Sequencing input: peripheral blood. The receptor was derived from a human donor with acute or convalescent COVID-19. The donor label of this sample is uncertain. This chain connects TRBV6-2 or TRBV6-3 to TRBJ1-5; 10 bases map to TRBD1. The CDR3 is CASSWGQGNQPQHF. CDR3 DNA sequence: TGTGCCAGCAGTTGGGGACAGGGGAATCAGCCCCAGCATTTT.